This T cell receptor beta chain is drawn from a study of Ad26.COV2.S vaccination and SARS-CoV-2 variants. The data were produced by immunoSEQ multiplex PCR, yet TCRdb's version contains in-frame clones alone and is incomplete. The table lists roughly 700,000 clones, 80% to 90% of them singletons, with about 1.5% in the top ten. Treatment of the sample: around 19 received Ad26.COV2.S at low or high dose, single or two shots; roughly five received placebo; per-sample allocation not given. After the first vaccine or placebo injection, samples were drawn on day 63. This sample comprised peripheral blood, obtained in a trial of Ad26.COV2.S vaccine versus placebo. This receptor was identified in a person between 18 and 65 years old who received the Ad26.COV2.S COVID-19 vaccine or a placebo.

CDR3 sequence reads: CASSQADRLNTEAFF. The DNA of the CDR3 is TGTGCCAGCAGCCAAGCTGACAGACTGAACACTGAAGCTTTCTTT. The V and J genes are TRBV4-2 and TRBJ1-1; maybe TRBD1 (5 bases). There are 15 residues in the CDR3. Trimming stripped 1 base from V and 0 bases from J, with 9 bases between. From germline, CDR1 is LGHNA and CDR2 YNFKEQ.